This entry concerns a single T cell receptor beta chain. By 5'RACE template switching, TCR cDNA was produced, with a universal primer site and UMIs added in the process. TCRdb ran MiXCR on the 5' RACE reads and lists one entry per CDR3 protein. This repertoire shows about 430,000 distinct CDR3 sequences, around 19% found once; its top ten account for around 17%. This entry belongs to a study of T cells after yellow fever vaccination. Study summary: When fractions had low cell numbers, they were prepared with SMART-Seq v4 Ultra Low Input.

Germline V gives CDR1 SEHNR, CDR2 FQNEAQ (reference sequence). The V gene end was trimmed by 8 bases and the J gene end by 6 bases; junction bases not matched to a gene: 3. The CDR3 runs to 12 residues. The TCR comes from a man aged 18 to 29 who received the YFV17D yellow fever vaccine. This rearrangement joins TRBV7-9 to TRBJ2-1; the match to TRBD1 covers 8 bases. The sequences come from PBMCs, collected before the yellow fever booster vaccination. For the CDR3, the DNA is TGTGCCAGCGGCAGGGGGCTCAATGAGCAGTTCTTC. This encodes CASGRGLNEQFF.